The rows below give T cell receptor beta chains drawn from one sample of a study of blood T cells in healthy people across ages. TCRdb re-called the 5' RACE reads with MiXCR, one entry per CDR3 protein. The table has approximately 2,000,000 distinct CDR3 sequences, approximately 40% seen once. Sequences were obtained from blood. The receptors shown here come from a human donor in good health. Each CDR3 is given with its conserved first and last residue. A D gene is named only where the DNA matches it firmly. Not all rows give a size; the values are once, few, many and, for expanded clones, a class.

clone size,D gene,J gene,V gene,CDR3 protein,CDR3 DNA
NA,NA,TRBJ2-5,TRBV12-3/TRBV12-4,CASSWDEETRYF,TGTGCCAGCAGTTGGGACGAAGAGACTCGGTACTTC
NA,NA,TRBJ2-1,TRBV20-1,CSARRAVGAEEQFF,TGCAGTGCTAGAAGAGCGGTTGGGGCCGAAGAGCAGTTCTTC
few,NA,TRBJ2-3,TRBV4-3,CASSQDPGGQYF,TGCGCCAGCAGCCAAGATCCCGGGGGGCAGTATTTT
NA,NA,TRBJ1-1,TRBV4-3,CASTKNGQGNTEAFF,TGCGCCAGCACCAAAAATGGTCAGGGGAACACTGAAGCTTTCTTT
NA,TRBD2,TRBJ2-1,TRBV5-6,CASSLSISGGLGYTEQFF,TGTGCCAGCAGCTTGAGTATCAGCGGGGGGCTGGGCTACACTGAGCAGTTCTTC
NA,TRBD1,TRBJ2-1,TRBV12-3/TRBV12-4,CASGQGIDEQFF,TGTGCCAGCGGACAGGGGATTGATGAGCAGTTCTTC
NA,TRBD2,TRBJ2-3,TRBV10-3,CAVSGAGGSPSTDTQYF,TGTGCCGTCAGCGGAGCGGGGGGTTCCCCTAGCACAGATACGCAGTATTTT
NA,NA,TRBJ2-1,TRBV20-1,CSARLGAVEQFF,TGCAGTGCTAGGCTCGGGGCAGTTGAGCAGTTCTTC
few,TRBD2,TRBJ2-4,TRBV11-2,CASSLGLAGTKNIQYF,TGTGCCAGCAGCTTGGGACTAGCGGGGACCAAAAACATTCAGTACTTC
once,NA,TRBJ1-2,TRBV18,CASSPETDGLWYF,TGTGCCAGCTCACCAGAGACCGACGGCCTTTGGTACTTC
NA,TRBD2,TRBJ2-1,TRBV11-2,CASSPGGSGGYNEQFF,TGTGCCAGCAGCCCCGGGGGAAGCGGGGGGTACAATGAGCAGTTCTTC
few,TRBD2,TRBJ2-3,TRBV20-1,CSATPGLAGVTDTQYF,TGCAGTGCTACCCCCGGACTAGCGGGGGTCACAGATACGCAGTATTTT
NA,NA,TRBJ2-3,TRBV6-1,CASSVVQGLSSDTQYF,TGTGCCAGCAGTGTGGTCCAGGGACTCTCATCGGATACGCAGTATTTT
NA,NA,TRBJ2-6,TRBV24-1,CATSGKGPASGANVLTF,TGTGCCACCAGTGGGAAAGGCCCAGCCTCTGGGGCCAACGTCCTGACTTTC
NA,NA,TRBJ2-1,TRBV20-1,CSASHTTGAYNEQFF,TGCAGTGCTAGTCATACAACGGGAGCCTACAATGAGCAGTTCTTC
NA,TRBD1,TRBJ2-5,TRBV6-2/TRBV6-3,CASNPSGTGEETQYF,TGTGCCAGCAATCCCTCCGGGACAGGGGAAGAGACCCAGTACTTC
NA,NA,TRBJ1-2,TRBV3-1,CASSQAGGSGVYGYTF,TGTGCCAGCAGCCAAGCGGGGGGGAGTGGGGTCTATGGCTACACCTTC
NA,NA,TRBJ2-7,TRBV18,CASSPPWGEAGSYEQYF,TGTGCCAGCTCACCTCCTTGGGGTGAGGCTGGAAGTTACGAGCAGTACTTC
NA,TRBD2,TRBJ2-7,TRBV7-3,CASCFSTSGIYEQYF,TGTGCCAGCTGTTTCAGTACTAGCGGGATCTACGAGCAGTACTTC
few,NA,TRBJ1-6,TRBV7-8,CASSQMAQGGSPLHF,TGTGCCAGCAGCCAGATGGCCCAAGGGGGTTCACCCCTCCACTTT
NA,TRBD1,TRBJ2-7,TRBV10-3,CATSGTGDEQYF,TGTGCCACCAGTGGGACAGGGGACGAGCAGTACTTC
NA,NA,TRBJ2-1,TRBV2,CASSDVKPSYNEQFF,TGTGCCAGCAGTGATGTGAAACCCTCCTACAATGAGCAGTTCTTC
NA,NA,TRBJ2-5,TRBV5-1,CASSLGSEGTQYF,TGCGCCAGCAGCTTGGGGTCAGAGGGGACCCAGTACTTC
NA,TRBD1,TRBJ1-5,TRBV6-2/TRBV6-3,CASNQAGQGALQPQHF,TGTGCCAGCAACCAAGCGGGACAGGGGGCTCTACAGCCCCAGCATTTT
few,NA,TRBJ2-1,TRBV24-1,CATSDLGGAANRQFF,TGTGCCACCAGTGATTTGGGGGGGGCAGCTAATCGGCAGTTCTTC
NA,NA,TRBJ2-7,TRBV20-1,CSAGKSASYEQYF,TGCAGTGCTGGCAAAAGCGCCTCCTACGAGCAGTACTTC
few,NA,TRBJ2-3,TRBV29-1,CSVDRSTDTQYF,TGCAGCGTTGACCGAAGCACAGATACGCAGTATTTT
few,TRBD1,TRBJ2-1,TRBV20-1,CSARDGDRGSNEQFF,TGCAGTGCTAGAGATGGGGACAGGGGGAGCAATGAGCAGTTCTTC
many,NA,TRBJ2-7,TRBV7-2,CASSFDRSYEQYF,TGTGCCAGCAGCTTCGACAGATCCTACGAGCAGTACTTC
few,TRBD2,TRBJ2-1,TRBV7-9,CASSLLASGYSYNEQFF,TGTGCCAGCAGCTTATTGGCTAGCGGGTACTCCTACAATGAGCAGTTCTTC
NA,TRBD1,TRBJ2-3,TRBV7-2,CASSQGTGASDTQYF,TGTGCCAGCAGCCAAGGGACAGGGGCCTCAGATACGCAGTATTTT
NA,NA,TRBJ2-5,TRBV7-2,CASSLLYRGETQYF,TGTGCCAGCAGCTTACTTTACCGGGGAGAGACCCAGTACTTC
NA,NA,TRBJ2-1,TRBV28,CASSLLGGTNEQFF,TGTGCCAGCAGTCTCCTAGGGGGGACGAATGAGCAGTTCTTC